This TCR beta chain was obtained from a study of shared clonotypes between healthy human individuals. Study-wide points: Non-shared clonotypes were found to have lower generation probabilities than the clonotypes that were shared by all four of the sorted-subset donors. Donors were few, which limited the genetic and exposure-history diversity represented.

The DNA input per sorted-subset replicate PCR was around 200 ng, corresponding to roughly 31,000 T cell genomes. TCRdb keeps only in-frame clones here, not all; method: immunoSEQ multiplex PCR. The sample lists about 2.5 million clones, around 92% occurring once. With respect to this clone: Its antigen remains unknown.

The sequence came from a man between 18 and 35 years old in good health. Some clones in this sample may be carry-over from other donors' samples. The sequenced material came from naive CD4+ T cells from PBMCs. Subset meaning: CD45RA+ positively selected.

CDR3 loop: CASSRPTGQENEKLFF. In DNA, the CDR3 is TGCGCCAGCAGCCGACCCACGGGACAGGAGAATGAAAAACTGTTTTTT. The rearrangement uses TRBV5-1 and TRBJ1-4, with TRBD1 matching over 8 bases. CDR1 SGHRS and CDR2 YFSETQ come from the germline V gene. After removal of 4 bases from V and 5 bases from J, the junction contained 10 bases not matched to a gene. This CDR3 is 16 amino acids long.